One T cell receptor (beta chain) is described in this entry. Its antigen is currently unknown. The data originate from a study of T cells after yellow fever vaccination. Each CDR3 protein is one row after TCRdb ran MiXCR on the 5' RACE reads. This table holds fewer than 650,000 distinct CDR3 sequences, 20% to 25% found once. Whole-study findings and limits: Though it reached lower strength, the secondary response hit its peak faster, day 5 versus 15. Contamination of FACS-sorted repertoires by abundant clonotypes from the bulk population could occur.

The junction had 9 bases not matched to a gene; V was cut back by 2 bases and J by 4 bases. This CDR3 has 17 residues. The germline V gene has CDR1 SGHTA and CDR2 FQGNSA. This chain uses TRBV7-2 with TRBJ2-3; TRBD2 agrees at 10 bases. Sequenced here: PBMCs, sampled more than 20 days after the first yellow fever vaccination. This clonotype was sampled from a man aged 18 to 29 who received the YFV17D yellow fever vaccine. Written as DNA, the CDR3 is TGTGCCAGCAGCTTACACACCCTAGCGGGGGCGGCAGATACGCAGTATTTT. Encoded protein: CASSLHTLAGAADTQYF. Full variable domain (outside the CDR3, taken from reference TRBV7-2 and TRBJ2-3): GAGVSQSPSNKVTEKGKDVELRCDPISGHTALYWYRQSLGQGLEFLIYFQGNSAPDKSGLPSDRFSAERTGGSVSTLTIQRTQQEDSAVYLCASSLHTLAGAADTQYFGPGTRLTVL.